Listed below are T cell receptor beta chains from one sample, sequenced in a study of blood T cell repertoires in COVID-19. Assay used: immunoSEQ multiplex PCR; TCRdb lists only in-frame clones, some missing. The sample holds 100,000 or so clones; just under 95% are singletons and the top ten take under 7.5%. Sequenced input: peripheral blood. Receptors were obtained from a man between 65 and 80 years old with acute or convalescent COVID-19. Each CDR3 is given with its conserved first and last residue. A D gene is named only where the DNA matches it firmly. Clone sizes are given selectively: once, few, many, or a class where the clone is expanded.

v_gene	abundance	d_gene	j_gene	CDR3nt	CDR3aa
TRBV7-8	once	TRBD1	TRBJ2-7	TGTGCCAGCAGCTTAGAGGGGACAGGGGGCTACGAGCAGTACTTC	CASSLEGTGGYEQYF
TRBV4-1	.	.	TRBJ2-7	TGCGCCAGCGACCCTTGGACACCACGCCTCTACGAGCAGTACTTC	CASDPWTPRLYEQYF
TRBV5-1	.	TRBD1	TRBJ1-3	TGCGCCAGCAGCCGAGGGACAGGGGGAAACACCATATATTTT	CASSRGTGGNTIYF
TRBV5-4	.	TRBD1	TRBJ2-5	TGTGCCAGCAGCAGAGACAGGGGCGGTTCCGAAGAGACCCAGTACTTC	CASSRDRGGSEETQYF
TRBV28	.	.	TRBJ1-2	TGTGCCAGCAGTTCATCCGGGACACCAGCTAACTATGGCTACACCTTC	CASSSSGTPANYGYTF
TRBV5-5	.	TRBD1	TRBJ1-6	TGTGCCAGCAGCTTGGAGGGGGCTTGGGGGTCACCCCTCCACTTT	CASSLEGAWGSPLHF
TRBV7-9	.	TRBD1	TRBJ1-6	TGTGCCAGCAGCGCCAAGCAGGGGGCCGGTTCACCCCTCCACTTT	CASSAKQGAGSPLHF
TRBV24-1	.	TRBD2	TRBJ2-1	TGTGCCACCAGTGACCGACTAGCGGGCCTAAAAAGCTCCTACAATGAGCAGTTCTTC	CATSDRLAGLKSSYNEQFF
TRBV9	.	TRBD1	TRBJ2-7	TGTGCCAGCAGCGTAGCCACGGGACAGGGCTACGAGCAGTACTTC	CASSVATGQGYEQYF
TRBV6-5	once	TRBD1	TRBJ1-1	TGTGCCAGCAGGACAGGGGGCGCGGGGATAACTGAAGCTTTCTTT	CASRTGGAGITEAFF
TRBV7-9	.	TRBD2	TRBJ2-1	TGTGCCAGCAGCTCCCTTGGAGCGGGAGAAAATGAGCAGTTCTTC	CASSSLGAGENEQFF
TRBV7-2	.	.	TRBJ1-1	TGTGCCAGCAGCCCTCTTTGGGGGCTGAACACTGAAGCTTTCTTT	CASSPLWGLNTEAFF
TRBV7-3	.	TRBD2	TRBJ2-1	TGTGCCAGCAGCTTAAGCGGGACTAGCGGGTTTTACAATGAGCAGTTCTTC	CASSLSGTSGFYNEQFF
TRBV6-5	once	TRBD1	TRBJ2-7	TGTGCCAGTCGGCCGGGACAGGGGATCTACGAGCAGTACTTC	CASRPGQGIYEQYF
TRBV28	once	.	TRBJ1-2	TGTGCCAGCAGTATAAACTATGGCTACACCTTC	CASSINYGYTF
TRBV7-8	.	TRBD1	TRBJ2-1	TGTGCCAGCAGCACTTGGGACAGGGGTCCCGATGAGCAGTTCTTC	CASSTWDRGPDEQFF
TRBV20-1	once	TRBD1	TRBJ1-2	TGCAGTGCTAGTACGGGACAGGGATATGGCTACACCTTC	CSASTGQGYGYTF
TRBV4-3	few	.	TRBJ2-7	TGCGCCAGCAGCCCGAAGGGGGGACAGTCCTACGAGCAGTACTTC	CASSPKGGQSYEQYF
TRBV3-1/TRBV3-2	once	.	TRBJ2-7	TGTGCCAGCAGCCAAGAGCTAGCCTCAGGCTACGAGCAGTACTTC	CASSQELASGYEQYF
TRBV28	.	TRBD1	TRBJ1-1	TGTGCCAGCAGCCCCCGGACAGGGTTGCTGGAAACTGAAGCTTTCTTT	CASSPRTGLLETEAFF
TRBV5-1	.	.	TRBJ1-1	TGCGCCAGCAGCCACGGAGCGGGGGTGACTGAAGCTTTCTTT	CASSHGAGVTEAFF
TRBV6-1	.	.	TRBJ2-5	TGTGCCAGCAGTGAATCAGGCAGGGGACGGGAGACCCAGTACTTC	CASSESGRGRETQYF
TRBV6-6	.	TRBD1	TRBJ1-5	TGTGCCAGCAGCCGGGGGGGACAGAGCAGTCAGCCCCAGCATTTT	CASSRGGQSSQPQHF
TRBV10-3	.	TRBD2	TRBJ2-5	TGTGCCATCAGTGAGTCTGGCGGGCGGGGGGAGACCCAGTACTTC	CAISESGGRGETQYF
TRBV3-1/TRBV3-2	.	TRBD2	TRBJ2-2	TGTGCCAGCAGCTACGAGCGGGGGGGGCACGGGGAGCTGTTTTTT	CASSYERGGHGELFF
TRBV19	.	.	TRBJ1-1	TGTGCCAGTAGTATCTCCCGGACAGCGATGAACACTGAAGCTTTCTTT	CASSISRTAMNTEAFF
TRBV12-3/TRBV12-4	.	.	TRBJ2-7	TGTGCCAGCAGTCCTCGACGGGACGAGCAGTACTTC	CASSPRRDEQYF
TRBV11-3	.	.	TRBJ1-1	TGTGCCAGCAGCCCCGGGGGAATGAACACTGAAGCTTTCTTT	CASSPGGMNTEAFF
TRBV10-2	.	TRBD1	TRBJ2-3	TGCGCCAGCTGGACAGGGTCAACAGATACGCAGTATTTT	CASWTGSTDTQYF
TRBV5-1	.	TRBD1	TRBJ1-1	TGCGCCAGCAGCTTGGCCCCAGGGGGCCCAACTGAAGCTTTCTTT	CASSLAPGGPTEAFF
TRBV18	.	.	TRBJ1-1	TGTGCCAGCTCACCACCGAGCGGGGGGAACACTGAAGCTTTCTTT	CASSPPSGGNTEAFF
TRBV5-6	.	TRBD1	TRBJ2-2	TGTGCCAGCAACCCGTCGCCGCAGGGGGTGTCCGGGGAGCTGTTTTTT	CASNPSPQGVSGELFF
TRBV3-1/TRBV3-2	.	TRBD2	TRBJ2-7	TGTGCCAGCAGCCTAGCGGGGGGACCCTACGAGCAGTACTTC	CASSLAGGPYEQYF
TRBV4-3	.	.	TRBJ1-3	TGCGCCAGCAGCCAAGGACCTAGTGGCTCTGGAAACACCATATATTTT	CASSQGPSGSGNTIYF
TRBV28	.	.	TRBJ1-2	.	CASSLRVGGGTF